This passage covers 13 T cell receptor beta chains from one sample sequenced in a study of PD-L1 blockade in urothelial cancer. Method: immunoSEQ multiplex PCR; TCRdb's copy keeps in-frame clones and lacks some. The sample records about 37,000 clones, approximately 80% being singletons. This specimen was PBMCs, taken around atezolizumab (anti-PD-L1) treatment. The source of these receptors is a man between 60 and 75 years old with urothelial cancer.

The chain has TRBV7-6 and TRBJ1-5; D not certain. Germline loops: CDR1 SGHVS, CDR2 FNYEAQ. Trimming took off 5 bases at V and 5 bases at J, with 10 bases between the two ends. The CDR3 runs to 13 residues. CDR3 amino acids: CASSVMRDQPQHF. CDR3 DNA sequence: TGTGCCAGCAGCGTGATGCGTGATCAGCCCCAGCATTTT.

The J gene is TRBJ2-6, the V gene TRBV4-1; 7 bases match TRBD1. Unmatched junction bases numbered 6, after V lost 2 bases and J lost 2 bases. Germline CDR1 reads MGHRA; CDR2 reads YSYEKL. CDR3 length: 17 residues. The DNA of the CDR3 is TGCGCCAGCAGCCAACTCGACAGGGATGCTGGGGCCAACGTCCTGACTTTC. Its translation is CASSQLDRDAGANVLTF.

CDR3 loop: CASSYSGGSYNEQFF. For the CDR3, the DNA is TGTGCCAGCAGTTATAGCGGGGGGTCCTACAATGAGCAGTTCTTC. The J gene is TRBJ2-1, the V gene TRBV11-2; 10 positions agree with TRBD2. Germline V gives CDR1 SGHAT, CDR2 FQNNGV. This CDR3 has 15 residues. The V gene end was trimmed by 6 bases and the J gene end by 1 base; junction bases not matched to a gene: 3.

This chain joins TRBV7-2 and TRBJ2-7; D possibly corresponds to TRBD2 (5 bases). This CDR3 spans 15 amino acids. The V gene's germline CDR1 is SGHTA and CDR2 FQGNSA. Trimming removed 0 bases at V and 9 bases at J, with 18 bases between. DNA of the CDR3: TGTGCCAGCAGCTTAGCGGTCGGGCCCGGGGTGATGCAGTACTTC. Protein product: CASSLAVGPGVMQYF.

The rearrangement links TRBV6-1 to TRBJ1-4; TRBD1 matches at 11 bases. Germline V CDR1 and CDR2: MNHNS, SASEGT. The CDR3 totals 16 residues. After removal of 3 bases from V and 3 bases from J, the junction contained 3 bases not matched to a gene. DNA of the CDR3: TGTGCCAGCAGTGATGGGGGACAGGGGGCTAATGAAAAACTGTTTTTT. Translated, it gives CASSDGGQGANEKLFF.

This clone was observed a handful of times. The rearrangement links TRBV30 to TRBJ1-1; D possibly corresponds to TRBD1 (5 bases). The CDR3 runs to 16 residues. Per germline, CDR1 GTSNPN and CDR2 SVGIG (reference sequence). The germline V and J ends were trimmed by 2 bases and 1 base, with 17 bases remaining between them. The CDR3 nucleotides read TGTGCCTGGAGTCGGGACTTCAAGGAGGGGAACACTGAAGCTTTCTTT. It translates to CAWSRDFKEGNTEAFF.

This chain joins TRBV29-1 and TRBJ2-5; D call uncertain. This CDR3 comprises 11 residues. The V and J ends lost 4 bases and 1 base respectively, with 4 bases between them. Germline-derived CDR1 and CDR2 are SQVTM and ANQGSEA. The CDR3 is CSVVRQETQYF. The DNA of the CDR3 is TGCAGCGTTGTGCGCCAAGAGACCCAGTACTTC. The variable domain in full, completed from reference TRBV29-1 and TRBJ2-5, reads SAVISQKPSRDICQRGTSLTIQCQVDSQVTMMFWYRQQPGQSLTLIATANQGSEATYESGFVIDKFPISRPNLTFSTLTVSNMSPEDSSIYLCSVVRQETQYFGPGTRLLVL.

The chain is built from TRBV7-9 and TRBJ2-7; TRBD2 agrees at 7 bases. This CDR3 has 17 amino acids. From germline, CDR1 is SEHNR and CDR2 FQNEAQ (reference sequence). J gave up 0 bases and V 0 bases, and 8 bases lay outside the gene matches. For the CDR3, the DNA is TGTGCCAGCAGCTTAGCGCTTATGCCTAGCGGCTCCTACGAGCAGTACTTC. Protein: CASSLALMPSGSYEQYF.

The chain links TRBV5-1 to TRBJ2-5, with 7 nucleotides matching TRBD1. Germline V CDR1 and CDR2: SGHRS, YFSETQ. The CDR3 contains 16 residues. Trimming at V came to 4 bases and at J to 1 base, leaving 10 bases not matched to a gene. The CDR3: CASSIQYRDSQETQYF. CDR3 bases: TGCGCCAGCAGCATACAATACCGGGACAGCCAAGAGACCCAGTACTTC.

The genes are TRBV18 and TRBJ1-4, with D possibly TRBD1 on 6 matching bases. Per germline, CDR1 KGHSH and CDR2 LQKENI. V was pared by 4 bases and J by 0 bases, with 9 bases between. The CDR3 contains 15 residues. The CDR3 DNA follows: TGTGCCAGCTCACTCGACAGGCCAACTAATGAAAAACTGTTTTTT. As protein: CASSLDRPTNEKLFF.

The chain carries TRBV19 and TRBJ1-1, with D hard to call. The CDR3 sequence is 14 residues long. V lost 6 bases and J 5 bases, leaving 16 bases between the germline ends. Per germline, CDR1 LNHDA and CDR2 SQIVND (reference sequence). CDR3 DNA: TGTGCCAGTAGCGTACAGATTACGGTGACTGAAGCTTTCTTT. Translating it yields CASSVQITVTEAFF.

This chain links TRBV5-1 with TRBJ2-1, with 9 nucleotides matching TRBD2. The V segment lost 1 base and the J segment 6 bases; nucleotides outside the gene matches: 8. Germline values: CDR1 SGHRS, CDR2 YFSETQ. This CDR3 has 16 residues. The CDR3 DNA is TGCGCCAGCAGCTTGTTGGGACTAGCTCGCGGCAATGAGCAGTTCTTC. Its protein is CASSLLGLARGNEQFF.

This clone was counted a few times. The chain carries TRBV4-1 and TRBJ2-7; D is perhaps TRBD1 (5 bases). The CDR3 covers 15 residues. CDR1 and CDR2 from the germline V gene are MGHRA and YSYEKL. V dropped 1 base and J dropped 7 bases, with 17 bases sitting between them. CDR3: CASSQVPSGLGEQYF. CDR3 nucleotide sequence: TGCGCCAGCAGCCAAGTACCTTCAGGGCTGGGTGAGCAGTACTTC.